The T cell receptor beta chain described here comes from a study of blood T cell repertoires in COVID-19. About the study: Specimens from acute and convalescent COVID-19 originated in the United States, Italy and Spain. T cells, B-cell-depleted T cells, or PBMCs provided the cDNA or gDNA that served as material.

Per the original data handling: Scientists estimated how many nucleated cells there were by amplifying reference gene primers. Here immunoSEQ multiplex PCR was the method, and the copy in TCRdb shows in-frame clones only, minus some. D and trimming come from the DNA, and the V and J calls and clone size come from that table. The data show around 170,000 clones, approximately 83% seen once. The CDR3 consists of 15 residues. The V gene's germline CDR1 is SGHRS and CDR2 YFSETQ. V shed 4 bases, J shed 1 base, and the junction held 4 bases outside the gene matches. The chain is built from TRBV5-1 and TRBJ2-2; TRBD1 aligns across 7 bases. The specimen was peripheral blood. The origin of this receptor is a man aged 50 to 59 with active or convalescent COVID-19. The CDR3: CASSPGQKNTGELFF. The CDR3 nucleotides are TGCGCCAGCAGCCCGGGACAGAAGAACACCGGGGAGCTGTTTTTT.